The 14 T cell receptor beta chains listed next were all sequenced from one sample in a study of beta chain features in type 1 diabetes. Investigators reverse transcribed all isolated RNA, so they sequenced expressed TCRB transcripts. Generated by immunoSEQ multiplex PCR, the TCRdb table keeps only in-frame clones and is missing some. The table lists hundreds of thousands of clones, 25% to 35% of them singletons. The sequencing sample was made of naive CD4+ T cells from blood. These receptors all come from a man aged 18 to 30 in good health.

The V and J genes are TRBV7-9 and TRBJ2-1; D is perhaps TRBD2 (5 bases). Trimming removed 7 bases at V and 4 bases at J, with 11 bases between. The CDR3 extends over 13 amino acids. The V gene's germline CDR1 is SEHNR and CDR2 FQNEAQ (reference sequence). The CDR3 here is CASTNREYNEQFF. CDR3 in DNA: TGTGCCAGCACCAACCGGGAATACAATGAGCAGTTCTTC.

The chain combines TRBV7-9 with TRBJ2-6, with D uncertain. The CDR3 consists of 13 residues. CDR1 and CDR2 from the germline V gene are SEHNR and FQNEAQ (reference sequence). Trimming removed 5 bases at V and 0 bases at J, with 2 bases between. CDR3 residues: CASSSSGANVLTF. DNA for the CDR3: TGTGCCAGCAGCAGCTCTGGGGCCAACGTCCTGACTTTC.

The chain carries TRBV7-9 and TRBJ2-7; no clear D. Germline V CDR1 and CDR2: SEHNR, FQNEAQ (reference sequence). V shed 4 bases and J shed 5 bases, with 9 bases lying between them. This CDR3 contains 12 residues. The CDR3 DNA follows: TGTGCCAGCAGCTCTCAAGGGCACGAGCAGTACTTC. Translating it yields CASSSQGHEQYF. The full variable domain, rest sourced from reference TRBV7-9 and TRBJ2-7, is DTGVSQNPRHKITKRGQNVTFRCDPISEHNRLYWYRQTLGQGPEFLTYFQNEAQLEKSRLLSDRFSAERPKGSFSTLEIQRTEQGDSAMYLCASSSQGHEQYFGPGTRLTVT.

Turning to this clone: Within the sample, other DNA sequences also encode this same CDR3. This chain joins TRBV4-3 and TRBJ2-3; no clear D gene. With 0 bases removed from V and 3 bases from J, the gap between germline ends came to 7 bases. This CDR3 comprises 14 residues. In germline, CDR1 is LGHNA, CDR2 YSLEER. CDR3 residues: CASSQDTGTDTQYF. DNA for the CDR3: TGCGCCAGCAGCCAAGACACGGGTACAGATACGCAGTATTTT.

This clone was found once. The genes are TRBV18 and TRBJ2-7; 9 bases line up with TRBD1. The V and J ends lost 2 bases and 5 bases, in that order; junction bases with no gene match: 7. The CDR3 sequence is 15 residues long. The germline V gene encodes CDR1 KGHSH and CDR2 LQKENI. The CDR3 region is CASSPTGTGSHEQYF. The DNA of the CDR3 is TGTGCCAGCTCACCAACCGGGACAGGGTCTCACGAGCAGTACTTC.

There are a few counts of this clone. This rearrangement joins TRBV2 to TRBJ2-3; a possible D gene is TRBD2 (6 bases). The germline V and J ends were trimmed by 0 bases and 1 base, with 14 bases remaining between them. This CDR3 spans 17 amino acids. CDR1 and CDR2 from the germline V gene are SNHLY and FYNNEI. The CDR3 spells CASSEALRTTGTDTQYF. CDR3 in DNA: TGTGCCAGCAGTGAAGCGCTAAGGACTACTGGCACAGATACGCAGTATTTT.

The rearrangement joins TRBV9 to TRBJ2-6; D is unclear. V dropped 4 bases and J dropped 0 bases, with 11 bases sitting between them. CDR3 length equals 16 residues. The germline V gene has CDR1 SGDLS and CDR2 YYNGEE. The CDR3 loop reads CASSPATGSGANVLTF. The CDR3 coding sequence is TGTGCCAGCAGCCCAGCCACCGGCTCTGGGGCCAACGTCCTGACTTTC.

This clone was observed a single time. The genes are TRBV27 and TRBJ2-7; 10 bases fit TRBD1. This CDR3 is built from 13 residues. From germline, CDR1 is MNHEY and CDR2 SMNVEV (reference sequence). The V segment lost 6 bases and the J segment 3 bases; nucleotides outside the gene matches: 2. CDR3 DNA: TGTGCCAGCAGGCGGACAGGGGGCTACGAGCAGTACTTC. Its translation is CASRRTGGYEQYF.

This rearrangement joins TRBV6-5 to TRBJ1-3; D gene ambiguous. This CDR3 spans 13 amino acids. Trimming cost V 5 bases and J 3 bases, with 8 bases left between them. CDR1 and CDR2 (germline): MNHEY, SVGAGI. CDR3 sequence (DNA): TGTGCCAGCAGTCTCGGCTTTGGAAACACCATATATTTT. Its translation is CASSLGFGNTIYF.

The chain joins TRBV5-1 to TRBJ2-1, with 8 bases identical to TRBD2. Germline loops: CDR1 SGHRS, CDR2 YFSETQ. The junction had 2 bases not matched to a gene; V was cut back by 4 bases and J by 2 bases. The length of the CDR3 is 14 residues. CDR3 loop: CASSLSGTYNEQFF. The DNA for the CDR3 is TGCGCCAGCAGCCTTAGCGGGACCTACAATGAGCAGTTCTTC.

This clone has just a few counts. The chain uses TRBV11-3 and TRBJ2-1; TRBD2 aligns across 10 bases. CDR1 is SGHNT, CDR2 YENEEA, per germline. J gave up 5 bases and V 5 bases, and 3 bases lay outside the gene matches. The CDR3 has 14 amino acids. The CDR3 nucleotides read TGTGCCAGCAGCACTGGACTAGCGGACAATGAGCAGTTCTTC. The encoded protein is CASSTGLADNEQFF.

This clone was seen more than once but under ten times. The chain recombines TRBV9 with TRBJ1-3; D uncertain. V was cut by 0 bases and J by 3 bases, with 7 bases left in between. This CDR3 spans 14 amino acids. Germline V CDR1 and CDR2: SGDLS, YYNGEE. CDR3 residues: CASSVAGRGNTIYF. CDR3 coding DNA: TGTGCCAGCAGCGTAGCAGGCCGTGGAAACACCATATATTTT.

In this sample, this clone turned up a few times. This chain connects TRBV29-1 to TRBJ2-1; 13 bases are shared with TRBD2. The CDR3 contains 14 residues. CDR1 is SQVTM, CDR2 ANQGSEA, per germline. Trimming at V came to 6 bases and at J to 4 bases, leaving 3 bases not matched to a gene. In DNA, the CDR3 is TGCAGCGTCATACTAGCGGGAGGGTACAATGAGCAGTTCTTC. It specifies CSVILAGGYNEQFF.

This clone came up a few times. The CDR3 is CASSSQAYEQYF. In nucleotides, the CDR3 is TGTGCCAGCAGTTCCCAGGCCTACGAGCAGTACTTC. V usage is TRBV6-6 and J usage is TRBJ2-7; the D is unclear. The V gene lost 4 bases and the J gene lost 2 bases, with 6 bases spanning the gap. The germline CDR1 and CDR2 sequences are MNHNY and SVGAGI (reference sequence). The CDR3 length is 12 residues.